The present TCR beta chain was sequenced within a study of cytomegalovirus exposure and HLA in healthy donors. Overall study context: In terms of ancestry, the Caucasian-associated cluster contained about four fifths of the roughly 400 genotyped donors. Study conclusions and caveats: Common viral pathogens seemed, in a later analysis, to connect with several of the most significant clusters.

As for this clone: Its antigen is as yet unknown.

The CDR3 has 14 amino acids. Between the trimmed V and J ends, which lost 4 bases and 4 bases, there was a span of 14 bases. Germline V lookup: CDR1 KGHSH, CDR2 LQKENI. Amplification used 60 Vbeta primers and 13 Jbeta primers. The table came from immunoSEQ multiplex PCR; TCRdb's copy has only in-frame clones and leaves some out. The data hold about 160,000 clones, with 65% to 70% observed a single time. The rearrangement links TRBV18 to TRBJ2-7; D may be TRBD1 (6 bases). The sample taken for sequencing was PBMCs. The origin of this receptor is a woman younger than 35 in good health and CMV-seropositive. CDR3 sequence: CASSLAETGYEQYF. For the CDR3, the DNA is TGTGCCAGCTCACTTGCGGAGACAGGATACGAGCAGTACTTC.